This T cell receptor beta chain is from a study of cytomegalovirus exposure and HLA in healthy donors. Study-wide points: Certain sequence variants were highly shared and formed a cluster, and this cluster was likely a sequencing artifact. Despite most TCR sequences being rare, some public TCRs occurred in many donors.

The PCR had 60 Vbeta and 13 Jbeta primers. This table comes from immunoSEQ multiplex PCR, and its TCRdb copy is limited to in-frame clones, with some not included. The sample has 200,000 to 250,000 clones; about 72% are singletons. The CDR3 length is 18 residues. The germline CDR1 and CDR2 sequences are SGDLS and YYNGEE. The J segment lost 7 bases and the V segment lost 4 bases, leaving 11 bases of the junction unmatched. On this clone: Its matching antigen is unknown.

The chain links TRBV9 to TRBJ2-1, with TRBD2 matching over 16 bases. Sequenced: PBMCs. This sequence was found in a male donor in good health and CMV-seronegative. This CDR3 reads CASSLGLAGGPMGNEQFF. The CDR3 DNA follows: TGTGCCAGCAGCCTGGGACTAGCGGGAGGGCCGATGGGGAATGAGCAGTTCTTC. Drawing the rest from reference TRBV9 and TRBJ2-1, the complete variable domain is DSGVTQTPKHLITATGQRVTLRCSPRSGDLSVYWYQQSLDQGLQFLIQYYNGEERAKGNILERFSAQQFPDLHSELNLSSLELGDSALYFCASSLGLAGGPMGNEQFFGPGTRLTVL.